This T cell receptor (beta chain) originates from a study of T cell responses to AZD1222 COVID-19 vaccine. Findings of the study overall: Unmutated variant regions reportedly attract nearly half of all spike-specific TCRs. Donors were mostly white British, more females; clonal diversity possibly underestimated.

A word on this clone: Antigen unknown.

Generated by immunoSEQ multiplex PCR, the TCRdb table keeps only in-frame clones and is missing some. The table lists some 140,000 clones, about 92% of them singletons, with roughly 3.1% in the top ten. This CDR3 has 16 residues. V was trimmed by 1 base and J by 2 bases, leaving 14 bases between them. Germline CDR1 and CDR2: MGHRA and YSYEKL. Specimen: peripheral blood, collected on day 0 of AZD1222 vaccination. The chain links TRBV4-1 to TRBJ1-2; no clear D. The clonotype comes from an adult in good health. CDR3 nucleotides: TGCGCCAGCAGCCAAGTGTTCCCTCCTATAAACTATGGCTACACCTTC. Translation gives CASSQVFPPINYGYTF.